This note documents a single T cell receptor beta chain sequence. Assay: immunoSEQ multiplex PCR; the TCRdb copy retains only in-frame clones and omits some. The top ten clones hold less than 9.5% of a sample with some 290,000 clones, roughly 89% of them seen once. Participant ages covered roughly 18 to 89 years across some 25 US areas. Each participant's cohort was designated according to participant-reported clinical history. Among Cohort 3 donors, those recovered had two negative PCRs, clearance, or symptom resolution. The record originates from a study of blood T cell repertoires in COVID-19. Overall study: Sources were T cells, B-cell-depleted T cells, or PBMCs; the material itself was cDNA or gDNA.

Germline CDR1 MDHEN, CDR2 SYDVKM. Germline trimming cut 3 bases from V and 6 bases from J; bases unmatched to any gene: 2. This CDR3 comprises 12 residues. The sequenced material came from PBMCs or T cells enriched from blood (not recorded which). The origin of this receptor is a woman in her 30s who had recovered from COVID-19. V is TRBV28 and J is TRBJ2-7; TRBD2 matches 7 bases. Written as DNA, the CDR3 is TGTGCCAGCAGTTTTTGGGGGGGCGAGCAGTACTTC. This codes for CASSFWGGEQYF.